This T cell receptor beta chain came from a study of PD-1 blockade in classical Hodgkin lymphoma. Study-wide results and limits: In newly diagnosed patients, baseline TCR diversity was reportedly below that of healthy donors. Baseline diversity resembling that of newly diagnosed patients was seen in complete responders. Only CD4+ TCR diversity, not CD8+, had risen significantly by C4D1.

The V end lost 5 bases, the J end lost 0 bases, and 8 bases lay between the germline ends. The germline V gene has CDR1 SQVTM and CDR2 ANQGSEA. The CDR3 runs 14 residues. With respect to this clone: Its cognate antigen is unknown.

This table comes from immunoSEQ multiplex PCR, and its TCRdb copy is limited to in-frame clones, with some not included. This table holds 40,000 to 45,000 clones, roughly 70% found once. Relapse after autologous stem cell transplantation occurred in every patient, and brentuximab vedotin exposure varied. Patients' outcomes at their best amounted to complete response, partial response or progressive disease. The TCR sequence derives from a human donor with classical Hodgkin lymphoma. This chain connects TRBV29-1 to TRBJ2-6; tentative D call: TRBD1 (5 bases). The sample in question was peripheral blood mononuclear cells (PBMCs), obtained at baseline. CDR3 residues: CSVWGYSGANVLTF. For the CDR3, the DNA is TGCAGCGTTTGGGGCTACTCTGGGGCCAACGTCCTGACTTTC.